The rows below give T cell receptor beta chains drawn from one sample of a study of CD8 T cells in Susac syndrome. A single record per CDR3 protein comes from TCRdb applying MiXCR to the immunoSEQ multiplex PCR reads. In the table there are about 130,000 distinct CDR3 sequences, 95% of which are singletons. The sequencing input was CD8+ T cells from PBMCs. The origin of the receptors is a human donor with Susac syndrome. Both conserved end residues are trimmed from each CDR3. Each record gives: clone size, V gene, CDR3 protein. Some rows have no size entry. The others give once, few or many, or a class for an expanded clone.

- TRBV5-6 ASTVVTGELF
- TRBV12-3/TRBV12-4 ASSYAGFDNEQF
- TRBV5-1 ASAGVNTEAF
- TRBV27 ASSYVGGSNQPQH
- TRBV7-8 ASSWGGLTYEQY
once TRBV19 ASSIRVQAMNTEAF
- TRBV7-8 ASGEEIADYNEQF
- TRBV24-1 ATSETGDTGELF
- TRBV13 ASSLGTAGNTIY
- TRBV6-2/TRBV6-3 ATPSGTSGRADTQY
few TRBV4-1 ASSQSLTGAYEQY
- TRBV11-2 ASSFGLAEKETQY
- TRBV11-3 ASRATGELF
- TRBV18 ASSESPDYAGEQY
- TRBV9 ASSLGGGLKDEQY
- TRBV7-6 ASSLKVLLQGGPDTEAF
- TRBV7-6 ASSLAGADGYT
- TRBV29-1 SVEDGQYEQY
- TRBV24-1 ATSGWAEETQY
- TRBV11-2 ASSSPTSYEQY
- TRBV2 ASRDHRGGDTEAF
once TRBV6-1 ASSEEIVETQY